This T cell receptor (beta chain) was sequenced during a study of human T cells and chemical hapten exposure. Individual cDNA molecules received unique molecular identifiers in the library. Original handling: Across samples, TCR counts had a median of about 88,000 and ranged from roughly 20,000 to 690,600. TCRdb re-derived calls from the 5' RACE reads in MiXCR, one entry per CDR3 protein. These V and J calls derive from TCRdb rather than the authors' analysis. The sample records approximately 150,000 distinct CDR3 sequences, around 4% being singletons. For this clonotype: The target antigen is unknown.

CDR3 length equals 14 residues. Germline lookup yields CDR1 SEHNR and CDR2 FQNEAQ (reference sequence). V dropped 1 base and J dropped 4 bases, with 10 bases sitting between them. Study observations and caveats: TCRs exceeding 1 in 1000 frequency stayed unchanged with DPC sensitization.

It was from unfractionated whole blood that total RNA was extracted. The sequence was obtained from a female donor in good health. This chain joins TRBV7-9 and TRBJ1-1; D unclear. The CDR3 DNA follows: TGTGCCAGCAGCTTAGGTGGGTGGGCCACTGAAGCTTTCTTT. Translated: CASSLGGWATEAFF.